The present T cell receptor beta chain was sequenced within a study of pediatric ulcerative colitis. Whole-study findings and limits: Two rectal CDR3 clonotypes occurred in all ulcerative colitis patients.

Rectal tissue came from one to two pinch biopsies taken at colonoscopy. Before the diagnostic colonoscopy, ulcerative colitis patients were free of immunosuppressive medication. The repertoire was sequenced with immunoSEQ multiplex PCR; TCRdb's copy has only in-frame clones and lacks some. The sample has roughly 49,000 clones; under 80% are singletons. Details on this clone: Antigen specificity is unknown.

This clonotype was sampled from a girl aged 10 to 17 with moderate ulcerative colitis. Material for sequencing was gut tissue.

The CDR3 region has the DNA TGTGCCAGTAGAAAGGGTAACACTGAAGCTTTCTTT. It specifies CASRKGNTEAFF. The rearrangement uses TRBV19 and TRBJ1-1, with D unclear. V gave up 6 bases and J gave up 2 bases, with 7 bases separating them. The CDR3 contains 12 residues. The germline V gene encodes CDR1 LNHDA and CDR2 SQIVND (reference sequence).